The rows below give T cell receptor beta chains drawn from one sample of a study of PD-1 blockade in classical Hodgkin lymphoma. Here immunoSEQ multiplex PCR was the method, and the copy in TCRdb shows in-frame clones only, minus some. The table records over 15,000 clones, 76% of them present only once. This specimen consisted of peripheral blood mononuclear cells (PBMCs), obtained before the fourth cycle of nivolumab. The receptors shown here come from a human donor with classical Hodgkin lymphoma. Each CDR3 is given with its conserved first and last residue. Fields, in order: D gene, clone size, J gene, CDR3 length, V gene, CDR3 DNA, CDR3 protein. A D gene is named only where the DNA matches it firmly. Size is stated for part of the rows, as once, few or many counts, or as a class when the clone is expanded.

>-|-|TRBJ1-1|14|TRBV6-1
TGTGCCAGCACGGGGGTTGGGGGGACGAAGGCAGCTTTCTTT
CASTGVGGTKAAFF
>-|few|TRBJ1-5|14|TRBV6-1
TGTGCCAGCAGTACCCGGGGGGGGTCCCAGCCCCAGCATTTT
CASSTRGGSQPQHF
>-|-|TRBJ1-2|11|TRBV2
TGTGCCAGCAGTGCTAGGGATGGCTACACCTTC
CASSARDGYTF
>TRBD2|once|TRBJ2-7|12|TRBV30
TGTGCCTGGAGTGGACTAGCCGACGAGCAGTACTTC
CAWSGLADEQYF
>-|-|TRBJ1-1|14|TRBV6-6
TGTGCCAGCAGTTACATGAAGGGAGGGACTGAAGCTTTCTTT
CASSYMKGGTEAFF
>-|-|TRBJ2-7|13|TRBV2
TGTGCCAGCAGTGAAGACCCTCGTTACGAGCAGTACTTC
CASSEDPRYEQYF
>-|-|TRBJ2-6|16|TRBV10-3
TGTGCCATCAGTCCAGGGGCTGGCGCTGGGGCCAACGTCCTGACTTTC
CAISPGAGAGANVLTF
>-|-|TRBJ2-7|12|TRBV10-3
TGTGCCATCAGTGAGGCCTCCTACGAGCAGTACTTC
CAISEASYEQYF
>TRBD2|few|TRBJ2-1|17|TRBV11-2
TGTGCCAGCAGCCGACTCCTGCAGCGGGGGGGAGGCAATGAGCAGTTCTTC
CASSRLLQRGGGNEQFF
>-|-|TRBJ1-1|13|TRBV13
TGTGCCAGCAGCCCGACGAGAAACACTGAAGCTTTCTTT
CASSPTRNTEAFF
>-|-|TRBJ1-1|15|TRBV11-2
TGTGCCAGCAGCTCTCACGGGACGGTGAACACTGAAGCTTTCTTT
CASSSHGTVNTEAFF
>TRBD1|-|TRBJ2-7|14|TRBV30
TGTGCCTGGAGTGTGGACAGGGGGGCCTACGAGCAGTACTTC
CAWSVDRGAYEQYF
>TRBD1|-|TRBJ2-7|12|TRBV2
TGTGCCAGCCGGGACAGGGGGCGCGAGCAGTACTTC
CASRDRGREQYF
>TRBD1|-|TRBJ1-1|13|TRBV27
TGTGCCAGCAGTTTTCTTCGAGGGGGCGAAGCTTTCTTT
CASSFLRGGEAFF
>-|medium-sized|TRBJ1-2|12|TRBV7-2
TGTGCCAGCAGCTTAACCGGGGAGGGCTACACCTTC
CASSLTGEGYTF
>-|-|TRBJ2-1|13|TRBV27
TGTGCCAGCAGTTTCCCCCCGGGCAATGAGCAGTTCTTC
CASSFPPGNEQFF
>-|once|TRBJ1-1|11|TRBV27
TGTGCCAGCAGTTTGGGCACTGAAGCTTTCTTT
CASSLGTEAFF
>TRBD1|-|TRBJ2-5|13|TRBV2
TGTGCCAGCAGCGCGGACAGGGGGGAGACCCAGTACTTC
CASSADRGETQYF
>-|few|TRBJ1-2|15|TRBV4-1
TGCGCCAGCAGCCAAGTCGATCGGGGGGCACCCGGCTACACCTTC
CASSQVDRGAPGYTF
>TRBD1|once|TRBJ1-3|14|TRBV7-2
TGTGCCAGCAGCCCACAGGGGGCTGGAAACACCATATATTTT
CASSPQGAGNTIYF
>-|-|TRBJ2-2|12|TRBV30
TGTGCCTGGAGTTTACAGGCCGGGGAGCTGTTTTTT
CAWSLQAGELFF
>TRBD1|-|TRBJ1-1|15|TRBV19
TGTGCCAGTAGTAATCCGGGACAGGGAGGGACTGAAGCTTTCTTT
CASSNPGQGGTEAFF
>TRBD1|-|TRBJ1-4|14|TRBV11-3
TGTGCCAGCAGCTTAACGGGACAGAATGAAAAACTGTTTTTT
CASSLTGQNEKLFF